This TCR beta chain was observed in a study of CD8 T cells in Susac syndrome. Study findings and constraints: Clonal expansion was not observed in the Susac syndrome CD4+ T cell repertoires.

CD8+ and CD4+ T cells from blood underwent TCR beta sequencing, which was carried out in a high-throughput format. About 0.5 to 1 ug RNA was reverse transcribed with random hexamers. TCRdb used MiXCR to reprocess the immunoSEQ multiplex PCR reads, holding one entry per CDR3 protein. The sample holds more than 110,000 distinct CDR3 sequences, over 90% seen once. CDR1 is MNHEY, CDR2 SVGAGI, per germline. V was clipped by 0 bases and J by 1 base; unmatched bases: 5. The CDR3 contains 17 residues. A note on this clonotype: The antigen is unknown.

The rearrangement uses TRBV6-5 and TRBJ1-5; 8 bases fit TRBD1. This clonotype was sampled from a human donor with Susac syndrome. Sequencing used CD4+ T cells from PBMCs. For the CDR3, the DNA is TGTGCCAGCAGTTACTCGCTCCGACAGGGGAGCAATCAGCCCCAGCATTTT. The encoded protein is CASSYSLRQGSNQPQHF.